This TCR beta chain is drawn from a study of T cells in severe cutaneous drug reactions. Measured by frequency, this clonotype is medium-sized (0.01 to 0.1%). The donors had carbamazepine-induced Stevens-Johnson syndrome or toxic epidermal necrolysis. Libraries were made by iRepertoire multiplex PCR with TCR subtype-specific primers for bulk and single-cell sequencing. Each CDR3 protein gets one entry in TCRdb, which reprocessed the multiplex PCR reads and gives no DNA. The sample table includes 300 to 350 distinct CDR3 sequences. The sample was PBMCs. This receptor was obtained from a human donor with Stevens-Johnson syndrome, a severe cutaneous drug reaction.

The CDR3 here is CASRPTSGSLNEQFF. The chain is built from TRBV12-3 or TRBV12-4 and TRBJ2-1; TCRdb reports TRBD2, a call that lacks DNA to check it against. CDR3 length: 15 amino acids.